This is a list of T cell receptor beta chains from one sample in a study of Graves' ophthalmopathy and Graves' hyperthyroidism. TCRdb itself ran the multiplex PCR reads through MiXCR, one entry per CDR3 protein. This table has about 390,000 distinct CDR3 sequences, about 15% appearing once. The sequencing sample was made of peripheral blood. These receptors were taken from an adult woman with stable Graves' hyperthyroidism. The CDR3 runs from the conserved cysteine through the conserved F or W. The order of the fields is D gene, clone size, J gene, V gene, CDR3 DNA, CDR3 protein. A D gene is named only where the DNA matches it firmly. Clone size is given for some rows only: seen once, a few or many times, or a class if the clone is expanded.

D gene: -
clone size: -
J gene: TRBJ2-7
V gene: TRBV28
CDR3 DNA: TGTGCCAGCAGTAGACAGGTACTGGTCTACGAGCAGTGCTTC
CDR3 protein: CASSRQVLVYEQCF

D gene: -
clone size: many
J gene: TRBJ1-3
V gene: TRBV12-3/TRBV12-4
CDR3 DNA: TGTGCCAGCCGGCTAGGTGTGGCGTATGGAAACACCATATATTTT
CDR3 protein: CASRLGVAYGNTIYF

D gene: TRBD1
clone size: -
J gene: TRBJ1-2
V gene: TRBV28
CDR3 DNA: TGTGCCAGCCGCGGGGACAGGGACTATGGCTACACCTTC
CDR3 protein: CASRGDRDYGYTF

D gene: -
clone size: -
J gene: TRBJ2-7
V gene: TRBV12-3/TRBV12-4
CDR3 DNA: TGTGCCAGCAGTGGGGGCCTGAGGGTTGGGGAGCAGTACTTC
CDR3 protein: CASSGGLRVGEQYF

D gene: -
clone size: many
J gene: TRBJ2-2
V gene: TRBV11-1
CDR3 DNA: TGTGCCAGCAGCTCCGGGGGCACGAGATACACCGGGGAGCTGTTTTTT
CDR3 protein: CASSSGGTRYTGELFF

D gene: TRBD2
clone size: many
J gene: TRBJ2-5
V gene: TRBV4-1
CDR3 DNA: TGCGCCAGCAGCCAAGCGGGAGGGACCGAGGAGACCCAGTACTTC
CDR3 protein: CASSQAGGTEETQYF

D gene: -
clone size: many
J gene: TRBJ1-2
V gene: TRBV6-1
CDR3 DNA: TGTGCCAGCAAGGAGTCGTCATTGTTTGGCTACACCTTC
CDR3 protein: CASKESSLFGYTF

D gene: -
clone size: many
J gene: TRBJ1-1
V gene: TRBV29-1
CDR3 DNA: TGCAGCGTTGAAGGCCCTCTATTTGAAGCTTTCTTT
CDR3 protein: CSVEGPLFEAFF

D gene: TRBD1
clone size: many
J gene: TRBJ1-6
V gene: TRBV27
CDR3 DNA: TGTGCCAGCAGTTCGCCCTGGACAGGAAATTCACCCCTCCACTTT
CDR3 protein: CASSSPWTGNSPLHF

D gene: TRBD2
clone size: many
J gene: TRBJ2-7
V gene: TRBV7-9
CDR3 DNA: TGTGCCAGCAGCCGTACCCAAAGTGGCCGGGGGGGCGAGCAGTACTTC
CDR3 protein: CASSRTQSGRGGEQYF

D gene: TRBD2
clone size: many
J gene: TRBJ2-7
V gene: TRBV13
CDR3 DNA: TGTGCCAGCAGCTCACAGACTAGCCGGTACGAGCAGTACTTC
CDR3 protein: CASSSQTSRYEQYF

D gene: -
clone size: -
J gene: TRBJ2-7
V gene: TRBV9
CDR3 DNA: TGTGCCAGCAGCGTAGTTCCACACTCTTACGAGCAGTACTTC
CDR3 protein: CASSVVPHSYEQYF

D gene: -
clone size: many
J gene: TRBJ1-5
V gene: TRBV12-3/TRBV12-4
CDR3 DNA: TGTGCCAGCAGTTTAACCCGTCAGCCCCAGCATTTT
CDR3 protein: CASSLTRQPQHF

D gene: TRBD1
clone size: many
J gene: TRBJ1-6
V gene: TRBV6-2/TRBV6-3
CDR3 DNA: TGTGCCAGCAACCCGACAGGGGGCTCGTCACCCCTCCACTTT
CDR3 protein: CASNPTGGSSPLHF

D gene: -
clone size: many
J gene: TRBJ2-7
V gene: TRBV28
CDR3 DNA: TGTGCCAGCAGTTTATACGGGACCCCGAGCTCCTACGAGCAGTACTTC
CDR3 protein: CASSLYGTPSSYEQYF

D gene: -
clone size: -
J gene: TRBJ2-5
V gene: TRBV5-1
CDR3 DNA: TGCGCCAGCATCTCGGGAGAAGAGACCCAGTACTTC
CDR3 protein: CASISGEETQYF

D gene: TRBD1
clone size: many
J gene: TRBJ2-7
V gene: TRBV7-9
CDR3 DNA: TGTGCCAGCAGTCCGCACAGGGGCGAGCAGTACTTC
CDR3 protein: CASSPHRGEQYF

D gene: TRBD2
clone size: many
J gene: TRBJ2-2
V gene: TRBV2
CDR3 DNA: TGTGCCAGCAGTGAAGAAGCGGGAGGGCCTACCGGGGAGCTGTTTTTT
CDR3 protein: CASSEEAGGPTGELFF

D gene: -
clone size: -
J gene: TRBJ2-7
V gene: TRBV24-1
CDR3 DNA: TGTGCCACCAGCTGGCCGCGGTTCAGGGCCTACGAGCAGTACTTC
CDR3 protein: CATSWPRFRAYEQYF

D gene: TRBD2
clone size: many
J gene: TRBJ2-2
V gene: TRBV5-1
CDR3 DNA: TGTGCCAGCACACGGACTAGCGGGACCGGGGAGCTGTTTTTT
CDR3 protein: CASTRTSGTGELFF

D gene: -
clone size: many
J gene: TRBJ2-7
V gene: TRBV20-1
CDR3 DNA: TGCAGTGCTACCTCCCCGGGAAAGGGGCGCTACGAGCAGTACTTC
CDR3 protein: CSATSPGKGRYEQYF

D gene: -
clone size: many
J gene: TRBJ2-7
V gene: TRBV4-1
CDR3 DNA: TGCGCCAGCAGCCAAGATCTAGGAGGAAAACTGATCGAGCAGTACTTC
CDR3 protein: CASSQDLGGKLIEQYF

D gene: -
clone size: -
J gene: TRBJ2-2
V gene: TRBV28
CDR3 DNA: TGTGCCAGCAGCTCCGCCGGTTATCCTGACAAGCCAAACACCGGGGAGCTGTTTTTT
CDR3 protein: CASSSAGYPDKPNTGELFF

D gene: -
clone size: few
J gene: TRBJ2-7
V gene: TRBV28
CDR3 DNA: TGTGCCAGCATTCACAGCCCCGGGACGCAAACTACGAACGAGCAGTACTTC
CDR3 protein: CASIHSPGTQTTNEQYF

D gene: -
clone size: many
J gene: TRBJ2-7
V gene: TRBV11-2
CDR3 DNA: TGTGCCAGCAGACGGGACGCGAGCTCCTACGAGCAGTACTTC
CDR3 protein: CASRRDASSYEQYF

D gene: TRBD2
clone size: many
J gene: TRBJ2-7
V gene: TRBV6-2/TRBV6-3
CDR3 DNA: TGTGCCAGCAGAACTAGCGAAACCTCCTACGAGCAGTACTTC
CDR3 protein: CASRTSETSYEQYF

D gene: -
clone size: many
J gene: TRBJ2-5
V gene: TRBV3-1
CDR3 DNA: TGTGCCAGCAGCCAACATGGGGGGATCGAGACCCAGTACTTC
CDR3 protein: CASSQHGGIETQYF

D gene: -
clone size: -
J gene: TRBJ1-2
V gene: TRBV7-9
CDR3 DNA: TGTGCCAGCAGCAGGTTGGGGACGGAGATCTATGGCTACACCTTC
CDR3 protein: CASSRLGTEIYGYTF

D gene: TRBD2
clone size: many
J gene: TRBJ2-7
V gene: TRBV5-1
CDR3 DNA: TGCGCCAGCAGCTTGGCGGCGGGAGTCACCTACGAGCAGTACTTC
CDR3 protein: CASSLAAGVTYEQYF

D gene: -
clone size: many
J gene: TRBJ2-7
V gene: TRBV27
CDR3 DNA: TGTGCCAGCAGCCCCAGGGTGGGGTCCTACGAGCAGTACTTC
CDR3 protein: CASSPRVGSYEQYF

D gene: -
clone size: few
J gene: TRBJ1-1
V gene: TRBV11-2
CDR3 DNA: TGTGCCAGCAGGCCCGAGCGGGGGGGAGCTTGCTTT
CDR3 protein: CASRPERGGACF

D gene: TRBD1
clone size: few
J gene: TRBJ2-4
V gene: TRBV6-5
CDR3 DNA: TGTGCCAGCACTTTGGGACAGGGTGAGGACATTCAGTACTTC
CDR3 protein: CASTLGQGEDIQYF

D gene: TRBD1
clone size: few
J gene: TRBJ2-7
V gene: TRBV9
CDR3 DNA: TGTGCCAGCAGCGTAACACCGGGACAGGGGGCCTACGAGCAGTACTTC
CDR3 protein: CASSVTPGQGAYEQYF